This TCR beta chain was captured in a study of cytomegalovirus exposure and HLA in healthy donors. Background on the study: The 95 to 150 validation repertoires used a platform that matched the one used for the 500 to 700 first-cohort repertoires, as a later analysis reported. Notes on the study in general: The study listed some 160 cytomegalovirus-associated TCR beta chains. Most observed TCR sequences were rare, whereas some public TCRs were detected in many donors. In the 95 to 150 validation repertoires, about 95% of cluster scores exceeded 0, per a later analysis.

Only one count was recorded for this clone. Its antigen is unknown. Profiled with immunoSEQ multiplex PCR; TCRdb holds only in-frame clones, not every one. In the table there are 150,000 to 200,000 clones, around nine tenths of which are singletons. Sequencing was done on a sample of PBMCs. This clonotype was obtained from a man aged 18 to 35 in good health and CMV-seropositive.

The CDR3 spells CASSLERHNGGNTIYF. The DNA for the CDR3 is TGTGCCAGCAGCTTAGAGAGGCACAACGGGGGAAACACCATATATTTT. The chain is built from TRBV7-6 and TRBJ1-3, with unresolved D. V lost 1 base and J 4 bases, leaving 14 bases between the germline ends. The CDR3 spans 16 residues. Germline values: CDR1 SGHVS, CDR2 FNYEAQ.